The T cell receptor beta chain described here comes from a study of immune evolution from preneoplasia to lung adenocarcinoma. Study observations and caveats: From normal lung to invasive adenocarcinoma, top clone frequencies appeared to decrease.

H&E slides confirmed each diagnosis, reviewed by two pathologists independently. Some clones are missing from TCRdb's copy, which holds only in-frame ones; the method was immunoSEQ multiplex PCR. Found here are 3,000 to 4,500 clones, 82% of them singletons; the top ten hold under 8.5%. This clone was detected once. Antigen specificity is unknown. From germline, CDR1 is SNHLY and CDR2 FYNNEI. The V end lost 4 bases, the J end lost 4 bases, and 14 bases lay between the germline ends. The CDR3 is 15 amino acids. This chain connects TRBV2 to TRBJ1-5; tentatively, D is TRBD1 (5 bases). This clonotype was sampled from a person aged 70 to 79 with invasive lung adenocarcinoma. What was sequenced was FFPE invasive lung adenocarcinoma tissue. CDR3 in DNA: TGTGCCAGCAGTGCCACCGGGACGGCAAATCAGCCCCAGCATTTT. Its protein is CASSATGTANQPQHF.